This is a list of T cell receptor beta chains from one sample in a study of T cell responses to AZD1222 COVID-19 vaccine. Sequenced by immunoSEQ multiplex PCR; TCRdb stores in-frame clones only, minus some. The sample comprises about 82,000 clones, more than 85% of which are singletons, and over 4.5% rests with the top ten. Sequencing used peripheral blood, obtained on day 0 of AZD1222 vaccination. The receptors originated from an adult in good health. Both conserved end residues are part of each CDR3. A D gene is named only where the DNA matches it firmly. Rows may omit the clone size; those that give it use once, few, many or a size class.

CDR3 DNA: TGTGCCAGCAGTTTGGGGACGGGGAACTATGGCTACACCTTC
CDR3 protein: CASSLGTGNYGYTF
D gene: -
CDR3 length: 14
clone size: once
J gene: TRBJ1-2
V gene: TRBV28

CDR3 DNA: TGTGCCAGCAGACCCACAGGGGGCAACGAGCAGTACTTC
CDR3 protein: CASRPTGGNEQYF
D gene: TRBD1
CDR3 length: 13
clone size: -
J gene: TRBJ2-7
V gene: TRBV25-1

CDR3 DNA: TGTGCCAGCAGCTTGGTTTCGATGGGAGAAGCTTTCTTT
CDR3 protein: CASSLVSMGEAFF
D gene: -
CDR3 length: 13
clone size: -
J gene: TRBJ1-1
V gene: TRBV5-6

CDR3 DNA: TGTGCCAGCAGCTTGGCCAAGGGGGTCGCCTATGGCTACACCTTC
CDR3 protein: CASSLAKGVAYGYTF
D gene: -
CDR3 length: 15
clone size: once
J gene: TRBJ1-2
V gene: TRBV5-4

CDR3 DNA: TGTGCCAGTAGTATTTCTGGCGAATTGGGAGGGACAACCATATATTTT
CDR3 protein: CASSISGELGGTTIYF
D gene: -
CDR3 length: 16
clone size: -
J gene: TRBJ1-3
V gene: TRBV19

CDR3 DNA: TGTGCCAGTAGTATAGATTCTGCAACTAATGAAAAACTGTTTTTT
CDR3 protein: CASSIDSATNEKLFF
D gene: -
CDR3 length: 15
clone size: -
J gene: TRBJ1-4
V gene: TRBV19

CDR3 DNA: TGTGCCATCAGTGAGTCGAACGGGATCTCTCTCTATGGCTACACCTTC
CDR3 protein: CAISESNGISLYGYTF
D gene: -
CDR3 length: 16
clone size: -
J gene: TRBJ1-2
V gene: TRBV10-3

CDR3 DNA: TGTGCCAGTAGTATAGTGAGCGGGACAGGGGTTCAGCCCCAGCATTTT
CDR3 protein: CASSIVSGTGVQPQHF
D gene: TRBD1
CDR3 length: 16
clone size: -
J gene: TRBJ1-5
V gene: TRBV19

CDR3 DNA: TGTGCCAGCAGTTGGCCAGGTCGTGATACGCAGTATTTT
CDR3 protein: CASSWPGRDTQYF
D gene: -
CDR3 length: 13
clone size: few
J gene: TRBJ2-3
V gene: TRBV6-5

CDR3 DNA: TGTGCCAGCTCTCAAGCCCCCGCCCGCTCGAATGAAAAACTGTTTTTT
CDR3 protein: CASSQAPARSNEKLFF
D gene: -
CDR3 length: 16
clone size: -
J gene: TRBJ1-4
V gene: TRBV18

CDR3 DNA: TGTGCCAGTACCCTAGGGGTGTCTAATTCACCCCTCCACTTT
CDR3 protein: CASTLGVSNSPLHF
D gene: -
CDR3 length: 14
clone size: -
J gene: TRBJ1-6
V gene: TRBV19

CDR3 DNA: TGTGCCAGCTCACCGGGACAGGGGGCGACCTACAATGAGCAGTTCTTC
CDR3 protein: CASSPGQGATYNEQFF
D gene: TRBD1
CDR3 length: 16
clone size: -
J gene: TRBJ2-1
V gene: TRBV18

CDR3 DNA: TGCGCCAGCAGCTTGGCTCCAGCCTTGAACACTGAAGCTTTCTTT
CDR3 protein: CASSLAPALNTEAFF
D gene: -
CDR3 length: 15
clone size: -
J gene: TRBJ1-1
V gene: TRBV5-1

CDR3 DNA: TGTGCCAGCAGTTCGACGACAGAGGGGTCTACGATAGCTTTCTTT
CDR3 protein: CASSSTTEGSTIAFF
D gene: -
CDR3 length: 15
clone size: -
J gene: TRBJ1-1
V gene: TRBV28

CDR3 DNA: TGTGCCAGCAGCCGGAACAGGGAAGAAGGGCCCTACAATGAGCAGTTCTTC
CDR3 protein: CASSRNREEGPYNEQFF
D gene: -
CDR3 length: 17
clone size: -
J gene: TRBJ2-1
V gene: TRBV11-3

CDR3 DNA: TGTGCCAGCAGCCCAGACGGGGGGTTCGATCAGCCCCAGCATTTT
CDR3 protein: CASSPDGGFDQPQHF
D gene: -
CDR3 length: 15
clone size: -
J gene: TRBJ1-5
V gene: TRBV7-9

CDR3 DNA: TGTGCCAGCAGCCTGGGCGGGGGTAGTAACACCGGGGAGCTGTTTTTT
CDR3 protein: CASSLGGGSNTGELFF
D gene: TRBD2
CDR3 length: 16
clone size: -
J gene: TRBJ2-2
V gene: TRBV7-9

CDR3 DNA: TGCGCCAGCAGCTCTTTAGGGGTTAGGGTAGATGGCTACACCTTC
CDR3 protein: CASSSLGVRVDGYTF
D gene: -
CDR3 length: 15
clone size: medium-sized
J gene: TRBJ1-2
V gene: TRBV5-1

CDR3 DNA: TGTGCCAGTAGTCCGGACAGAGGTAACACTGAAGCTTTCTTT
CDR3 protein: CASSPDRGNTEAFF
D gene: -
CDR3 length: 14
clone size: -
J gene: TRBJ1-1
V gene: TRBV19

CDR3 DNA: TGTGCCAACTCGTTTTGGGGGGCTGGGGCCAACGTCCTGACTTTC
CDR3 protein: CANSFWGAGANVLTF
D gene: -
CDR3 length: 15
clone size: once
J gene: TRBJ2-6
V gene: TRBV2

CDR3 DNA: TGTGCCAGTAGTACATTAGAACAACCGTGGGGAGCTTTCTTT
CDR3 protein: CASSTLEQPWGAFF
D gene: -
CDR3 length: 14
clone size: -
J gene: TRBJ1-1
V gene: TRBV19

CDR3 DNA: TGTGCCAGCACCGTAAGCAACCAACACACTGAAGCTTTCTTT
CDR3 protein: CASTVSNQHTEAFF
D gene: -
CDR3 length: 14
clone size: -
J gene: TRBJ1-1
V gene: TRBV7-9

CDR3 DNA: TGTGCCAGTAGTACTAAACAGGGGATCTATGGCTACACCTTC
CDR3 protein: CASSTKQGIYGYTF
D gene: TRBD1
CDR3 length: 14
clone size: -
J gene: TRBJ1-2
V gene: TRBV19

CDR3 DNA: TGTGCCAGTAGTATAGAGGGGGGCTGGGGCACTGAAGCTTTCTTT
CDR3 protein: CASSIEGGWGTEAFF
D gene: -
CDR3 length: 15
clone size: once
J gene: TRBJ1-1
V gene: TRBV19

CDR3 DNA: TGTGCCAGCAGAAGGGATTCGGGCACTGAAGCTTTCTTT
CDR3 protein: CASRRDSGTEAFF
D gene: -
CDR3 length: 13
clone size: -
J gene: TRBJ1-1
V gene: TRBV7-6

CDR3 DNA: TGTGCCAGCAGTCCCCGGGGGGGCTTTGTCTACGAGCAGTACTTC
CDR3 protein: CASSPRGGFVYEQYF
D gene: TRBD2
CDR3 length: 15
clone size: -
J gene: TRBJ2-7
V gene: TRBV27

CDR3 DNA: TGTGCCAGCAGCTTATTAGGACGGACGGGGAGCCAGGCTGGAAACACCATATATTTT
CDR3 protein: CASSLLGRTGSQAGNTIYF
D gene: -
CDR3 length: 19
clone size: -
J gene: TRBJ1-3
V gene: TRBV7-8

CDR3 DNA: TGCGCCAGCAGCCAAGATGTGGGGACACCTCCCAGCCGAGCTTTCTTT
CDR3 protein: CASSQDVGTPPSRAFF
D gene: -
CDR3 length: 16
clone size: few
J gene: TRBJ1-1
V gene: TRBV4-1

CDR3 DNA: TGTGCCAGCAGCTTACAGAACTATAATTCACCCCTCCACTTT
CDR3 protein: CASSLQNYNSPLHF
D gene: -
CDR3 length: 14
clone size: -
J gene: TRBJ1-6
V gene: TRBV7-9

CDR3 DNA: TGTGCCAGCCCCACCCCGAGTAGCACAGATACGCAGTATTTT
CDR3 protein: CASPTPSSTDTQYF
D gene: -
CDR3 length: 14
clone size: -
J gene: TRBJ2-3
V gene: TRBV6-6

CDR3 DNA: TGTGCCAGTAGCTCCGACATAACGGCGATCCAGCCCCAGCATTTT
CDR3 protein: CASSSDITAIQPQHF
D gene: -
CDR3 length: 15
clone size: few
J gene: TRBJ1-5
V gene: TRBV19

CDR3 DNA: TGTGCCAGCAGCCCGCAGTGGGCGAGCTCCTATAATTCACCCCTCCACTTT
CDR3 protein: CASSPQWASSYNSPLHF
D gene: -
CDR3 length: 17
clone size: -
J gene: TRBJ1-6
V gene: TRBV7-2

CDR3 DNA: TGTGCCAGCAGCCTCAGAAATGGAAACACCATATATTTT
CDR3 protein: CASSLRNGNTIYF
D gene: -
CDR3 length: 13
clone size: -
J gene: TRBJ1-3
V gene: TRBV5-4

CDR3 DNA: TGTGCCAGCAGCCGACCGACGCCCTACGAGCAGTACTTC
CDR3 protein: CASSRPTPYEQYF
D gene: -
CDR3 length: 13
clone size: -
J gene: TRBJ2-7
V gene: TRBV6-5

CDR3 DNA: TGTGCCAGCAGCTTATTGAGTCAGGGGTTAGAGACCCAGTACTTC
CDR3 protein: CASSLLSQGLETQYF
D gene: -
CDR3 length: 15
clone size: once
J gene: TRBJ2-5
V gene: TRBV5-4

CDR3 DNA: TGTGCCAGCAGCTTGGGCCAGGGTAGGTCACCCCTCCACTTT
CDR3 protein: CASSLGQGRSPLHF
D gene: -
CDR3 length: 14
clone size: -
J gene: TRBJ1-6
V gene: TRBV5-6

CDR3 DNA: TGTGCCAGCAGACCCACGACAGATACGCAGTATTTT
CDR3 protein: CASRPTTDTQYF
D gene: -
CDR3 length: 12
clone size: -
J gene: TRBJ2-3
V gene: TRBV28

CDR3 DNA: TGTGCCAGCAGGGGACAGGGGAAGCCTGAAGCTTTCTTT
CDR3 protein: CASRGQGKPEAFF
D gene: TRBD1
CDR3 length: 13
clone size: -
J gene: TRBJ1-1
V gene: TRBV2

CDR3 DNA: TGTGCCTGGGAGAAGGGACAGGAAACGTCACCCCTCCACTTT
CDR3 protein: CAWEKGQETSPLHF
D gene: TRBD1
CDR3 length: 14
clone size: -
J gene: TRBJ1-6
V gene: TRBV30

CDR3 DNA: TGTGCCAGCAGCCGGGACAGGGGTAAAGAGACCCAGTACTTC
CDR3 protein: CASSRDRGKETQYF
D gene: TRBD1
CDR3 length: 14
clone size: -
J gene: TRBJ2-5
V gene: TRBV9

CDR3 DNA: TGTGCCAGCAGTCTGACCGGAGGACAGGCCCACTTC
CDR3 protein: CASSLTGGQAHF
D gene: TRBD1
CDR3 length: 12
clone size: -
J gene: TRBJ2-7
V gene: TRBV3-1/TRBV3-2

CDR3 DNA: TGTGCCAGCAGGCGTGGGGGGGTTTTAGAGACCCAGTACTTC
CDR3 protein: CASRRGGVLETQYF
D gene: TRBD2
CDR3 length: 14
clone size: -
J gene: TRBJ2-5
V gene: TRBV7-9

CDR3 DNA: TGTGCCAGCAGTGAACTGGGACTGTCCACCGGGGAGCTGTTTTTT
CDR3 protein: CASSELGLSTGELFF
D gene: -
CDR3 length: 15
clone size: -
J gene: TRBJ2-2
V gene: TRBV2

CDR3 DNA: TGTGCCAGCAGCGTAGACGGGAGCACCGGGGAGCTGTTTTTT
CDR3 protein: CASSVDGSTGELFF
D gene: -
CDR3 length: 14
clone size: -
J gene: TRBJ2-2
V gene: TRBV9

CDR3 DNA: TGTGCCAGCAGCCTTACAGGGGGGTCAGATACGCAGTATTTT
CDR3 protein: CASSLTGGSDTQYF
D gene: TRBD1
CDR3 length: 14
clone size: -
J gene: TRBJ2-3
V gene: TRBV9

CDR3 DNA: TGTGCCAGCAGCTTAGATCAGGGCGACTATGGCTACACCTTC
CDR3 protein: CASSLDQGDYGYTF
D gene: -
CDR3 length: 14
clone size: once
J gene: TRBJ1-2
V gene: TRBV7-9